The source of this T cell receptor (beta chain) is a study of blood T cell repertoires in COVID-19. Original analysis: Estimates of nucleated cell counts were drawn from the amplification of reference gene primers. The table came from immunoSEQ multiplex PCR; TCRdb's copy has only in-frame clones and leaves some out. V, J and clone size derive from that table, while D and trimming were established from the DNA sequence. The sample includes under 150,000 clones, about 77% of them seen just once. Sequenced material: peripheral blood. This TCR was recovered from a woman aged 45 to 65 with active or convalescent COVID-19.

CDR3 nucleotides: TGTGCCAGCAGTCTAACAGGGGCCACCGGGGAGCTGTTTTTT. Protein product: CASSLTGATGELFF. The V gene is TRBV7-9, the J gene TRBJ2-2, with 7 bases identical to TRBD1. Germline trimming cut 6 bases from V and 4 bases from J; bases unmatched to any gene: 5. Germline values: CDR1 SEHNR, CDR2 FQNEAQ (reference sequence). The CDR3 covers 14 residues.